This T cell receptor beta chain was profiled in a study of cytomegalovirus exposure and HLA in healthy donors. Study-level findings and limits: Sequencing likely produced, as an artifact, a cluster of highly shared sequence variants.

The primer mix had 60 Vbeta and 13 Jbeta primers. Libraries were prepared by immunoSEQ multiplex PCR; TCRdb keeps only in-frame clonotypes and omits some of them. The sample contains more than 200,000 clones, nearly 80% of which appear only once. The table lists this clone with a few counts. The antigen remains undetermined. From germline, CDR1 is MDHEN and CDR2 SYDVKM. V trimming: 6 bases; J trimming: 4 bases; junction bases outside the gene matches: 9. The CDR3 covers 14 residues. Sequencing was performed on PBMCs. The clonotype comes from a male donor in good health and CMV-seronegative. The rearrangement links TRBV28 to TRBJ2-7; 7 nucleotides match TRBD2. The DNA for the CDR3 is TGTGCCAGCAGCTCCGGGGTTAGCGGGTACGAGCAGTACTTC. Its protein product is CASSSGVSGYEQYF.